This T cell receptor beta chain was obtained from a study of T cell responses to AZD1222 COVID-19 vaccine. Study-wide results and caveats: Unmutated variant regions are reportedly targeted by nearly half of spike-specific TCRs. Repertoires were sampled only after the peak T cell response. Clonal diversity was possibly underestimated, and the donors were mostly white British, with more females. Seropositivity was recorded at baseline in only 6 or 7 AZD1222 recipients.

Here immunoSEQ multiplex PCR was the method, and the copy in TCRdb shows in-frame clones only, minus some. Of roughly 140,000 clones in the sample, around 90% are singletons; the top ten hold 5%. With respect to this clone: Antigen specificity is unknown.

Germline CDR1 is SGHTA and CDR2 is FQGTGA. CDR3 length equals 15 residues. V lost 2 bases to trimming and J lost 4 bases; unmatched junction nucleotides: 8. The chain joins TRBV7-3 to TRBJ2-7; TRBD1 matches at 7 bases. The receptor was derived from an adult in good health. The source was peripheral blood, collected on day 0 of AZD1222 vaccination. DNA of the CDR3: TGTGCCAGCAGCTTAGGGCCGGACAGGACGTACGAGCAGTACTTC. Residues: CASSLGPDRTYEQYF.